The T cell receptor delta chain described here comes from a study of Vδ1+ human thymocytes. Overall study findings and caveats: In the thymus, TRG and TRD repertoires looked highly polyclonal with Gaussian CDR3 lengths. Despite high sort purity, about 20% of thymic T cell receptor delta sequences were Vdelta2. TRG sequences recurred across donors, whereas TRD sequences stayed essentially private.

Thymocytes were sorted as CD3+ TCRVdelta1+ TCRVdelta2- after alphabeta T cell depletion. The germline V gene has CDR1 TSWWSYY and CDR2 QGS. The CDR3 length is 19 residues. V was shortened by 3 bases and J by 0 bases, with 23 bases between the two germline ends. This clone has just a few counts. The antigen is not known. Sequences come from RNA converted to cDNA by reverse transcription. Multiplex PCR used pooled V-gene forward primers and a constant-region reverse primer to amplify CDR3s. TCRdb reanalysed the multiplex PCR reads with CATT. The sample yields around 60,000 delta-chain clones, approximately 15% seen once.

The chain couples TRDV1 to TRDJ1; the D gene is possibly TRDD2 (6 bases). Sequenced: Vdelta1+ gamma-delta thymocytes from the thymus. Stated subset: FACS-sorted CD3+ TCRalphabeta- TCRVdelta1+ TCRVdelta2- thymocytes. The TCR comes from a girl under three years old who had congenital heart surgery. The CDR3 loop reads CALGDSMAFPPPYTDKLIF. The CDR3 DNA follows: TGTGCTCTTGGGGACTCCATGGCCTTCCCCCCACCTTACACCGATAAACTCATCTTT.